This T cell receptor (beta chain) was found in a study of cytomegalovirus exposure and HLA in healthy donors. Donors likely had unrecorded immune exposures despite being nominally healthy when sampled. The CDR3 contains 16 residues. Germline V gene sequence: CDR1 MDHEN, CDR2 SYDVKM. Trimming took 5 bases from V and 4 from J; bases not matched to a gene: 6. Note on this clone: The antigen is not known.

PCR involved 60 Vbeta and 13 Jbeta primers. TCRdb's table, derived via immunoSEQ multiplex PCR, lists solely in-frame clones and lacks some. The sample carries 120,000 to 150,000 clones, approximately 80% recorded once. The study, taken as a whole, reports: TRBV6-2, TRBV6-3 and other indistinguishable V segments were excluded. There were under 200 TCR beta chains listed as cytomegalovirus-associated. In an earlier analysis, productive rearrangement rates for most beta V segments clustered near 87% or 30%.

The sample was PBMCs. The origin of this receptor is a woman in her forties or fifties in good health and CMV-seropositive. This chain connects TRBV28 to TRBJ2-2; 11 bases line up with TRBD2. CDR3 amino acids: CASSLGLAGFTGELFF. DNA for the CDR3: TGTGCCAGCAGTCTAGGACTAGCGGGCTTCACCGGGGAGCTGTTTTTT.